A single sample gave rise to the 10 T cell receptor beta chains below, sequenced in a study of cytomegalovirus exposure and HLA in healthy donors. In the PCR, 60 Vbeta and 13 Jbeta primers were used. Measured with immunoSEQ multiplex PCR; TCRdb has only the in-frame clones, and not every one. This listing includes some 200,000 clones. The sequenced sample consisted of PBMCs. The receptors stem from a girl aged 2 to 10 in good health and CMV-seropositive.

The J gene is TRBJ1-2, the V gene TRBV6-5, with D possibly being TRBD1 (5 bases). The CDR3 spans 13 residues. Germline V gives CDR1 MNHEY, CDR2 SVGAGI. V lost 4 bases and J lost 5, with 11 bases in between. The CDR3 loop is CASSSDRSYGYTF. The CDR3 DNA is TGTGCCAGCAGTTCAGACAGATCTTATGGCTACACCTTC.

The chain recombines TRBV28 with TRBJ2-1; 8 nucleotides match TRBD2. The CDR3 runs 16 residues. V lost 3 bases and J lost 7; bases outside the gene matches: 11. Germline V lookup: CDR1 MDHEN, CDR2 SYDVKM. CDR3 sequence: CASSLGTSGDPNEQFF. CDR3 coding DNA: TGTGCCAGCAGTTTGGGAACTAGCGGAGACCCAAATGAGCAGTTCTTC.

The V and J genes are TRBV6-1 and TRBJ2-7, with 7 positions matching TRBD1. Germline V lookup: CDR1 MNHNS, CDR2 SASEGT. V lost 2 bases and J lost 3; bases outside the gene matches: 7. This CDR3 has 15 residues. CDR3 protein: CASSEYRGPLYEQYF. CDR3 sequence (DNA): TGTGCCAGCAGTGAATACAGGGGTCCCCTCTACGAGCAGTACTTC.

The CDR3 loop reads CAWSGGNSPLHF. For the CDR3, the DNA is TGTGCCTGGAGTGGAGGGAATTCACCCCTCCACTTT. The chain employs TRBV30 and TRBJ1-6; D remains ambiguous. This CDR3 has 12 residues. The germline gives CDR1 GTSNPN, CDR2 SVGIG (reference sequence). The V and J ends lost 1 base and 7 bases respectively, with 5 bases between them.

The chain uses TRBV29-1 and TRBJ1-1, with D maybe TRBD1 (5 bases). This CDR3 is 11 amino acids long. Germline CDR1 is SQVTM and CDR2 is ANQGSEA. V gave up 4 bases and J gave up 11 bases, with 14 bases separating them. The CDR3 DNA follows: TGCAGCGTTGTTCAGGGTGGTCACGCTTTCTTT. Translation gives CSVVQGGHAFF.

The chain couples TRBV10-1 to TRBJ2-1, with 7 bases matching TRBD1. Germline CDR1 is WNHNN and CDR2 is SYGVQD (reference sequence). J lost 8 bases, V lost 2 bases, and 9 bases had no gene match. This CDR3 spans 15 amino acids. For the CDR3, the DNA is TGCGCCAGCAGTGAGGAACAGACAGGGCACGATGAGCAGTTCTTC. Translated, it gives CASSEEQTGHDEQFF.

The chain joins TRBV7-9 to TRBJ2-1; TRBD1 matches 8 bases. J lost 0 bases, V lost 5 bases, and 3 bases had no gene match. CDR1 and CDR2 from the germline V gene are SEHNR and FQNEAQ (reference sequence). The CDR3 loop spans 15 amino acids. The CDR3 sequence is CASSSTGGSYNEQFF. CDR3 sequence (DNA): TGTGCCAGCAGCAGCACAGGGGGCTCCTACAATGAGCAGTTCTTC.

The chain combines TRBV5-1 with TRBJ1-5, with TRBD1 identical over 7 bases. V lost 3 bases, J lost 7 bases, and 7 bases stayed unmatched. CDR1 is SGHRS and CDR2 is YFSETQ in the germline V gene. The CDR3 loop spans 14 amino acids. The CDR3 spells CASSSGTGVQPQHF. CDR3 sequence (DNA): TGCGCCAGCAGCTCTGGAACAGGGGTGCAGCCCCAGCATTTT.

V is TRBV18 and J is TRBJ1-5, with 9 bases identical to TRBD1. CDR1 KGHSH and CDR2 LQKENI come from the germline V gene. This CDR3 has 16 amino acids. V lost 4 bases to trimming and J lost 2 bases; unmatched junction nucleotides: 6. The CDR3 protein is CASSRGQGNGNQPQHF. In DNA form, the CDR3 reads TGTGCCAGCTCACGGGGACAGGGTAATGGCAATCAGCCCCAGCATTTT.

This rearrangement joins TRBV19 to TRBJ2-5; 7 nucleotides agree with TRBD2. The junction had 5 bases not matched to a gene; V was cut back by 5 bases and J by 5 bases. The CDR3 runs 13 residues. Germline V gives CDR1 LNHDA, CDR2 SQIVND (reference sequence). CDR3 sequence reads: CASSLMRGETQYF. In DNA, the CDR3 is TGTGCCAGTAGTCTGATGCGGGGGGAGACCCAGTACTTC.